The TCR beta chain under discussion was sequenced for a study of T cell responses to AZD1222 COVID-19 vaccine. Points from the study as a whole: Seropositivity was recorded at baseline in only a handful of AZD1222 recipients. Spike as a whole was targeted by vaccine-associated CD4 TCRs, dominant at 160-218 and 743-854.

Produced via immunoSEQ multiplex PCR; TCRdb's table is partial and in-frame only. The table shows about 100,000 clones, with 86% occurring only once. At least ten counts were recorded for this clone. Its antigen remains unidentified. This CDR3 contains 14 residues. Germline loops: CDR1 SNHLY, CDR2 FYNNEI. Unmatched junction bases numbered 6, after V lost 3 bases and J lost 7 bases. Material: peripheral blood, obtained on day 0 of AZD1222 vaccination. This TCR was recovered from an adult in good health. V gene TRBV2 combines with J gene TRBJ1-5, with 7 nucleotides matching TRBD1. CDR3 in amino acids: CASSDRTGGQPQHF. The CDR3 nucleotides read TGTGCCAGCAGTGACAGGACAGGCGGCCAGCCCCAGCATTTT.